This T cell receptor beta chain was captured by sequencing in a study of blood T cells in healthy people across ages. Findings and caveats of the study: The lack of PBMC sorting stopped any conclusive naive versus antigen-experienced comparison. In older individuals, TCR beta diversity per million T cells was lower, falling roughly linearly with age.

The second PCR ran about 6 to 12 cycles with a sample-barcoded 5' primer and J-beta primers. TCRdb passed the 5' RACE reads through MiXCR, listing each CDR3 protein once. Found here are approximately 350,000 distinct CDR3 sequences, 52% of them singletons; the top ten hold under 60%. This clonotype was detected ten times or more. Its target is not known. This receptor was identified in a man aged 60 to 69 in good health. The sample taken for sequencing was blood.

The CDR3 is CASSPEWPVADTQYF. CDR3 nucleotide sequence: TGTGCCAGCAGCCCGGAGTGGCCCGTCGCAGATACGCAGTATTTT. V and J are TRBV7-2 and TRBJ2-3; D remains ambiguous. V lost 5 bases to trimming and J lost 4 bases, with 16 bases between them. The CDR3 length is 15 residues. The germline V gene encodes CDR1 SGHTA and CDR2 FQGNSA. Variable domain in full (rest from reference TRBV7-2 and TRBJ2-3): GAGVSQSPSNKVTEKGKDVELRCDPISGHTALYWYRQSLGQGLEFLIYFQGNSAPDKSGLPSDRFSAERTGGSVSTLTIQRTQQEDSAVYLCASSPEWPVADTQYFGPGTRLTVL.